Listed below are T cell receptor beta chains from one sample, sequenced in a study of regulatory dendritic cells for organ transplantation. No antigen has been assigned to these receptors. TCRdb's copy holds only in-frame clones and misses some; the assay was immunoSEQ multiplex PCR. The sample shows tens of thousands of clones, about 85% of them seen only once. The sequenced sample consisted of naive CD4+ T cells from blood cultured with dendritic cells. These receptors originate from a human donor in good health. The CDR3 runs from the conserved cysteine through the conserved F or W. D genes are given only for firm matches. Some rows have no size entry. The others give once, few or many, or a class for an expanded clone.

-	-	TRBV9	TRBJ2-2	CASSVVPVRNTGELFF	TGTGCCAGCAGCGTAGTCCCAGTGCGGAACACCGGGGAGCTGTTTTTT
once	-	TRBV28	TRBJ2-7	CASTLGGRQHYEQYF	TGTGCCAGCACCCTCGGCGGGCGACAGCACTACGAGCAGTACTTC
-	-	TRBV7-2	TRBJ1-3	CASSSSWGLGGNTIYF	TGTGCCAGCAGCTCAAGTTGGGGCCTGGGGGGAAACACCATATATTTT
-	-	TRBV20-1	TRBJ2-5	CSRRYQETQYF	TGCAGTCGGCGGTATCAAGAGACCCAGTACTTC
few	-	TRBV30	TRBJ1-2	CAWSTGDHGYTF	TGTGCCTGGTCTACCGGGGATCATGGCTACACCTTC
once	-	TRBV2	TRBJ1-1	CASRSLRGTNTEAFF	TGTGCCAGCAGGTCGCTTCGGGGAACGAACACTGAAGCTTTCTTT
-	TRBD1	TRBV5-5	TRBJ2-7	CASSSGTGEFYEQYF	TGTGCCAGCAGCAGCGGGACAGGGGAATTCTACGAGCAGTACTTC
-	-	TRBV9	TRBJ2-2	CASSRSRTRGELFF	TGTGCCAGCAGCCGAAGCAGAACGCGCGGGGAGCTGTTTTTT
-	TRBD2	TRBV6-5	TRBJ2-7	CASSSSAGGGLYF	TGTGCCAGCAGTTCCTCCGCCGGCGGGGGTCTGTACTTC
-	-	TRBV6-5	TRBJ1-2	CASRTEVYGYTF	TGTGCCAGCAGGACAGAAGTCTATGGCTACACCTTC
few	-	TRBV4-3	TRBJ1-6	CASSQGTGYNSPLHF	TGCGCCAGCAGCCAAGGCACGGGCTATAATTCACCCCTCCACTTT
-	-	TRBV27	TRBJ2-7	CATRVREQYF	TGTGCCACCAGGGTGCGCGAGCAGTACTTC
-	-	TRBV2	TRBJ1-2	CASSAGADYGYTF	TGTGCCAGCAGCGCAGGGGCCGACTATGGCTACACCTTC
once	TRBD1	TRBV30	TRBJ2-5	CAWSLGQSARRETQYF	TGTGCCTGGAGTTTGGGACAGTCGGCCCGGAGGGAGACCCAGTACTTC
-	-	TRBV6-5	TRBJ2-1	CASSYRRGRDEQFF	TGTGCCAGCAGTTACAGACGGGGAAGGGATGAGCAGTTCTTC
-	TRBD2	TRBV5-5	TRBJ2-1	CASSADRLARTNEQFF	TGTGCCAGCAGCGCCGACCGACTAGCGAGAACGAATGAGCAGTTCTTC
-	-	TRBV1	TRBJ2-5	CTSTFPQANYQETQYF	TGCACCAGCACCTTCCCACAAGCGAATTACCAAGAGACCCAGTACTTC
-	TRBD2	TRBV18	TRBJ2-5	CASSPPGVRLAGETQYF	TGTGCCAGCTCACCGCCGGGGGTCCGACTAGCGGGGGAGACCCAGTACTTC
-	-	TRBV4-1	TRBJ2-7	CASSQDRGPYEQYF	TGCGCCAGCAGCCAAGACAGGGGTCCCTACGAGCAGTACTTC
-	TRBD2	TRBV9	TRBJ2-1	CASSVVAGGNNEQFF	TGTGCCAGCAGCGTAGTTGCGGGGGGAAACAATGAGCAGTTCTTC
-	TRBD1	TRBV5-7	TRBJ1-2	CASSTTGQGLHGYTF	TGTGCCAGCAGCACAACTGGACAGGGGCTCCATGGCTACACCTTC
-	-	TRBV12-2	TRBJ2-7	CSTRGRGGQSCNIVGTGVDEQYF	TGTTCCACCCGAGGCCGCGGGGGACAAAGCTGTAACATTGTGGGGACAGGGGTGGATGAGCAGTACTTC
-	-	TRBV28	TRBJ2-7	CASVTGSHEQYF	TGTGCCAGCGTTACAGGGTCCCACGAGCAGTACTTC
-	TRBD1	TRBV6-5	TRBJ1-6	CASSFDRGGSPLHF	TGTGCCAGCAGTTTCGACAGGGGCGGCTCACCCCTCCACTTT
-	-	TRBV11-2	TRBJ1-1	CASSLSWDRNTEAFF	TGTGCCAGCAGCTTAAGTTGGGATCGGAACACTGAAGCTTTCTTT
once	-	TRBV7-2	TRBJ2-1	CASSPRVSSYNEQFF	TGTGCCAGCAGCCCCCGCGTCAGCTCCTACAATGAGCAGTTCTTC
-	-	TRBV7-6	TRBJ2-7	CASSLAGSSYEQYF	TGTGCCAGCAGCTTAGCAGGGTCCAGCTACGAGCAGTACTTC
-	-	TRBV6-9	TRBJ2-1	CASTTGTPAYNEQFF	TGTGCCAGCACTACCGGGACACCCGCCTACAATGAGCAGTTCTTC
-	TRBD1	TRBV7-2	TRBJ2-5	CASSSTGGETQYF	TGTGCCAGCAGCTCGACAGGGGGGGAGACCCAGTACTTC
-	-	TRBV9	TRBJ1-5	CASSVGVGAQGQPQHF	TGTGCCAGCAGCGTAGGGGTGGGGGCCCAAGGGCAGCCCCAGCATTTT
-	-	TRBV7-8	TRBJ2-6	CASSSRDLGMGANVLTF	TGTGCCAGCAGCTCCCGGGACCTAGGGATGGGGGCCAACGTCCTGACTTTC